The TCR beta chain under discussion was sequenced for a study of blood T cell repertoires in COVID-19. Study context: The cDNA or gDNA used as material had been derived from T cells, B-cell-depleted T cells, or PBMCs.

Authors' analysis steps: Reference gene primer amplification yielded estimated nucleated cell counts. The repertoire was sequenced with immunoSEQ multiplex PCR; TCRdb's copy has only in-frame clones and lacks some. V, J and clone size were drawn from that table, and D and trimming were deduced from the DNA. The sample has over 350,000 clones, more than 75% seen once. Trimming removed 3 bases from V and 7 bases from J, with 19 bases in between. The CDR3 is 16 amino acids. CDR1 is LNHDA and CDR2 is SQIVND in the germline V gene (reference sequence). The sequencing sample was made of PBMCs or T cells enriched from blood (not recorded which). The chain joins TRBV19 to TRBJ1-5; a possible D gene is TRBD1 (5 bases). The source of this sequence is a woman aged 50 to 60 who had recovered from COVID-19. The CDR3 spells CASSIQGWIRYQPQHF. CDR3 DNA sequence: TGTGCCAGTAGTATCCAGGGTTGGATTAGGTACCAGCCCCAGCATTTT.